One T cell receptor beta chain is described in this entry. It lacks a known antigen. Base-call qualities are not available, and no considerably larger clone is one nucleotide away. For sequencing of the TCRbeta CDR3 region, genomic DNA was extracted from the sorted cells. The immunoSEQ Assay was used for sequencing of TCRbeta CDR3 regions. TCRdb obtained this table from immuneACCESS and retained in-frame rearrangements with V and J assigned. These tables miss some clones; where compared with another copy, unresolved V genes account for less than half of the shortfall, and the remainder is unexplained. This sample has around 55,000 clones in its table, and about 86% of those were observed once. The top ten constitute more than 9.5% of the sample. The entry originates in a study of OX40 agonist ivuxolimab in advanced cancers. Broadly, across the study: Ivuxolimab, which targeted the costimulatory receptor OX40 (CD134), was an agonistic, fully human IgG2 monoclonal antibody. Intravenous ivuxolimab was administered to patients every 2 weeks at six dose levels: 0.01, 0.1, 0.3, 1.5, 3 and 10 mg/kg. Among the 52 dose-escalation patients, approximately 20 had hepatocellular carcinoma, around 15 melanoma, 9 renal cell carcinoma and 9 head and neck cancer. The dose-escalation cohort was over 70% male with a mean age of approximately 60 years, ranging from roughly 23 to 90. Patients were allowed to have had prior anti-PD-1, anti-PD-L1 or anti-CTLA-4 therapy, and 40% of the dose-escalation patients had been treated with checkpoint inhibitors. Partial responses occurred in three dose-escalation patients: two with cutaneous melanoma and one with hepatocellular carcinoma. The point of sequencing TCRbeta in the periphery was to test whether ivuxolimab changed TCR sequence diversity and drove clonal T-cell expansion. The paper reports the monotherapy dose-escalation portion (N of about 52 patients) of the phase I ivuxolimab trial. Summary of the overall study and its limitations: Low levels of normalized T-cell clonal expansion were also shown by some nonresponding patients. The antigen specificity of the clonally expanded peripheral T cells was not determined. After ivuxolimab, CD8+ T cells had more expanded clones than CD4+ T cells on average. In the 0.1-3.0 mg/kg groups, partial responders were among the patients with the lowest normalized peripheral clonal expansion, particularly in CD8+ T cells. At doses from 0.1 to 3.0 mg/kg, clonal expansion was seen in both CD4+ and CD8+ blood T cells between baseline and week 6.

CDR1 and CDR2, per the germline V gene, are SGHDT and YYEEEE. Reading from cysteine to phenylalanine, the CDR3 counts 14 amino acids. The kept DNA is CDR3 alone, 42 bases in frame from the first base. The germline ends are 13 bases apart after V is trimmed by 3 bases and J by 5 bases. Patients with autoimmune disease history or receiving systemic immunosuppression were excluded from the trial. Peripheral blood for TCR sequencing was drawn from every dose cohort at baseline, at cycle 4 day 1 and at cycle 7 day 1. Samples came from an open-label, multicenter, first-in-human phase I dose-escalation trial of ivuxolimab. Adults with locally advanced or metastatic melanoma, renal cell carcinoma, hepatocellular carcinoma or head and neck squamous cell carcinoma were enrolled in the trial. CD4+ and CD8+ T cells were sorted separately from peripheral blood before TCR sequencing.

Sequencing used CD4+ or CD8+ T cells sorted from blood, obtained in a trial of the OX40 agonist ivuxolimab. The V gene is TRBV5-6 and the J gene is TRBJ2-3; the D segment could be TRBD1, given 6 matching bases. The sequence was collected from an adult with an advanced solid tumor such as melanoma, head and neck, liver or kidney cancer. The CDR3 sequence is CASSWGRLGDTQYF. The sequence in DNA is TGTGCCAGCAGCTGGGGGCGGCTGGGAGATACGCAGTATTTT.